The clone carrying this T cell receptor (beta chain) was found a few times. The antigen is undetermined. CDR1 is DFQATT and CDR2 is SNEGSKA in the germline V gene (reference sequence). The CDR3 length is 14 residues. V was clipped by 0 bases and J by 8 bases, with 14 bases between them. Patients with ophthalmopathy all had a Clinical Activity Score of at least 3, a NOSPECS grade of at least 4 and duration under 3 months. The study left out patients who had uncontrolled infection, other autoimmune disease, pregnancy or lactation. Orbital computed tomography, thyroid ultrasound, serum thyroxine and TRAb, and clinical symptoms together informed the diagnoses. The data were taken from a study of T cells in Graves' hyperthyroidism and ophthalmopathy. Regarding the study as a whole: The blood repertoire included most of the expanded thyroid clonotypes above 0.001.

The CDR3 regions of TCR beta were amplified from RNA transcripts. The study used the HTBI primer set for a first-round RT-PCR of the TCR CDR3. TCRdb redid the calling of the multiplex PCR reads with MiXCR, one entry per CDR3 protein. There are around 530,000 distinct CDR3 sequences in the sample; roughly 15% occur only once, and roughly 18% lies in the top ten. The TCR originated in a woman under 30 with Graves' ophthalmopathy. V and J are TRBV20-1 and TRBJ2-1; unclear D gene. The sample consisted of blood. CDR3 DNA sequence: TGCAGTGCTAGAGATCGGACGAAGTGGGATGAGCAGTTCTTC. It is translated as CSARDRTKWDEQFF.